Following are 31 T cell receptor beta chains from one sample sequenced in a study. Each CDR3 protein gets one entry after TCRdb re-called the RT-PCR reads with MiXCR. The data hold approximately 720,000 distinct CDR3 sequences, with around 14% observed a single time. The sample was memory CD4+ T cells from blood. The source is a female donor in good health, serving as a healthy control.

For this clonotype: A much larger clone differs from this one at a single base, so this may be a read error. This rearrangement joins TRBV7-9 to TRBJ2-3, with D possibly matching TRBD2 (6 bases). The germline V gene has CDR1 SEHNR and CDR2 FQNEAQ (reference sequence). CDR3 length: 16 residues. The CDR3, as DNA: TGTGCCAGCAGCGGGGGGATCGAGCGGGCCACAAATACGCAGTATTTT. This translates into CASSGGIERATNTQYF.

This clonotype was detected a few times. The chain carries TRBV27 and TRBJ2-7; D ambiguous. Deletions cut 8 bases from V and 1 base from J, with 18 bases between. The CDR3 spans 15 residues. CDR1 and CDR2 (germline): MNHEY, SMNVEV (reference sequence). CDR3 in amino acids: CASCSMGGPSYEQYF. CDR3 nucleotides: TGTGCCAGCTGTTCCATGGGCGGTCCATCCTACGAGCAGTACTTC.

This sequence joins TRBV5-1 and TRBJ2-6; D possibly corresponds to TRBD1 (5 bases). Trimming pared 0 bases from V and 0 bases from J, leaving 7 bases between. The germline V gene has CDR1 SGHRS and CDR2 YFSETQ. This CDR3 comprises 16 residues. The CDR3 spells CASSLVGASGANVLTF. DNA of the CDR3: TGCGCCAGCAGCTTGGTAGGGGCCTCTGGGGCCAACGTCCTGACTTTC. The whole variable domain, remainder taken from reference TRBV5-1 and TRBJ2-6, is KAGVTQTPRYLIKTRGQQVTLSCSPISGHRSVSWYQQTPGQGLQFLFEYFSETQRNKGNFPGRFSGRQFSNSRSEMNVSTLELGDSALYLCASSLVGASGANVLTFGAGSRLTVL.

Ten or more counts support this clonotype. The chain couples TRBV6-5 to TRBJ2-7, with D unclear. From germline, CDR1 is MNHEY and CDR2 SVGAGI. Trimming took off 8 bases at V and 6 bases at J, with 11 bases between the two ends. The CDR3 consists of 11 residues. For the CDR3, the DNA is TGTGCCAGCCGTAGGAGTGGCGAGCAGTACTTC. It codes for CASRRSGEQYF.

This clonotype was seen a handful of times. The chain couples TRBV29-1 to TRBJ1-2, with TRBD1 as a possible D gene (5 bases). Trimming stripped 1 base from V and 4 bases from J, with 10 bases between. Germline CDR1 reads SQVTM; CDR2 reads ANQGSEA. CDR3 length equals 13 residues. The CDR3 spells CSVEGGRAYGYTF. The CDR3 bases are TGCAGCGTTGAAGGGGGCAGGGCCTATGGCTACACCTTC. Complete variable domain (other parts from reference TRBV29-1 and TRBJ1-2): SAVISQKPSRDICQRGTSLTIQCQVDSQVTMMFWYRQQPGQSLTLIATANQGSEATYESGFVIDKFPISRPNLTFSTLTVSNMSPEDSSIYLCSVEGGRAYGYTFGSGTRLTVV.

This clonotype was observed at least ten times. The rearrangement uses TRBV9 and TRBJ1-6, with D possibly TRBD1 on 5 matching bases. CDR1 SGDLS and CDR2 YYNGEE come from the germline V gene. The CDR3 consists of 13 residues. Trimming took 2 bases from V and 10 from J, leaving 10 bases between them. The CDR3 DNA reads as TGTGCCAGCAGCGTGGGGCCGGAATCACCCCTCCACTTT. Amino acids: CASSVGPESPLHF.

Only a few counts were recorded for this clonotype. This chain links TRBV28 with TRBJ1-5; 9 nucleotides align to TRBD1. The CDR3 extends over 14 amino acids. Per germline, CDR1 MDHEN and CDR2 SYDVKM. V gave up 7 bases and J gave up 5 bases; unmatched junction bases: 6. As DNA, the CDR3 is TGTGCCAGCATCCCAGGGACAGGGCATCAGCCCCAGCATTTT. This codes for CASIPGTGHQPQHF.

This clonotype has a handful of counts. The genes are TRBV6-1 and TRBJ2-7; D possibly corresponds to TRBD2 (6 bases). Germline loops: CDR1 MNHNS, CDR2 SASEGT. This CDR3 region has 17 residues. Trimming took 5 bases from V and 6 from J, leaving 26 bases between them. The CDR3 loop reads CASSTGALRELSTEQYF. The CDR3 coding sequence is TGTGCCAGCAGTACAGGAGCCCTCCGGGAGCTTAGCACCGAGCAGTACTTC.

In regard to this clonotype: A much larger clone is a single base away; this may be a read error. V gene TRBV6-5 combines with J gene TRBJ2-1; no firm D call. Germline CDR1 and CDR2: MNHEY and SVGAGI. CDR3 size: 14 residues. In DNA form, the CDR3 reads TGTGCCAGCATTTACTCTCCTAGTTTCAATGAGCAGTTCTTC. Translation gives CASIYSPSFNEQFF.

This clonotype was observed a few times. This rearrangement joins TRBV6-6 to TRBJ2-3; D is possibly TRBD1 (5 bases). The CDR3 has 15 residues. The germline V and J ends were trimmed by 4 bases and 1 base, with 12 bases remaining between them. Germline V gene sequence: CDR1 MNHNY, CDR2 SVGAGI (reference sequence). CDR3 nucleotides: TGTGCCAGCAGTTCCTCGACAGCAGGCACAGATACGCAGTATTTT. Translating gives CASSSSTAGTDTQYF.

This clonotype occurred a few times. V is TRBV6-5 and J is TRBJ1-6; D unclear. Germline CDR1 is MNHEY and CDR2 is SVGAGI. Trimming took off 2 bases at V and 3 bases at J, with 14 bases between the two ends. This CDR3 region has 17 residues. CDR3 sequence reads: CASSYGVEGLYNSPLHF. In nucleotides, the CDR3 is TGTGCCAGCAGTTACGGGGTAGAGGGCCTCTATAATTCACCCCTCCACTTT.

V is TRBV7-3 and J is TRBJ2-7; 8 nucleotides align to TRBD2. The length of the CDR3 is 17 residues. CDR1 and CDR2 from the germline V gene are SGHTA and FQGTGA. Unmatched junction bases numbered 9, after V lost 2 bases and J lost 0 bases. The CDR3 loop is CASSLFGAGDSSYEQYF. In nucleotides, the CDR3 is TGTGCCAGCAGCTTATTCGGAGCGGGAGACAGCTCCTACGAGCAGTACTTC. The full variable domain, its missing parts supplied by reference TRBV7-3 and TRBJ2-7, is GAGVSQTPSNKVTEKGKYVELRCDPISGHTALYWYRQSLGQGPEFLIYFQGTGAADDSGLPNDRFFAVRPEGSVSTLKIQRTERGDSAVYLCASSLFGAGDSSYEQYFGPGTRLTVT.

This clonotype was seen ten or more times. The CDR3 sequence is CASSQVRGDKDEKLFF. The CDR3 nucleotides read TGCGCCAGCAGCCAAGTGAGAGGGGATAAGGATGAAAAACTGTTTTTT. This chain uses TRBV4-3 with TRBJ1-4, with D perhaps TRBD1 (5 bases). V lost 1 base, J lost 6 bases, and 15 bases lay in between. The CDR3 runs 16 residues. CDR1 and CDR2 from the germline V gene are LGHNA and YSLEER.

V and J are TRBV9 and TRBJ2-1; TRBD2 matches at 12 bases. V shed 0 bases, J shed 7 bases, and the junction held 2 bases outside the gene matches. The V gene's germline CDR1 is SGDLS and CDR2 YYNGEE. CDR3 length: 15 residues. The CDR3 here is CASSVGLAGVNEQFF. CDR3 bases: TGTGCCAGCAGCGTAGGACTAGCGGGGGTTAATGAGCAGTTCTTC. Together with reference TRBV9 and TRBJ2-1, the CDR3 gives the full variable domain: DSGVTQTPKHLITATGQRVTLRCSPRSGDLSVYWYQQSLDQGLQFLIQYYNGEERAKGNILERFSAQQFPDLHSELNLSSLELGDSALYFCASSVGLAGVNEQFFGPGTRLTVL.

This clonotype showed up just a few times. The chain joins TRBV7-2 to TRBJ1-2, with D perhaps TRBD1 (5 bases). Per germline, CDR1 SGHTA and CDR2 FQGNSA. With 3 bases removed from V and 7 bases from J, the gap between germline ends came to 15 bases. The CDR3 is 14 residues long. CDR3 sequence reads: CASSLGPEWSGYTF. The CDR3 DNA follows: TGTGCCAGCAGCTTGGGGCCGGAGTGGTCTGGCTACACCTTC.

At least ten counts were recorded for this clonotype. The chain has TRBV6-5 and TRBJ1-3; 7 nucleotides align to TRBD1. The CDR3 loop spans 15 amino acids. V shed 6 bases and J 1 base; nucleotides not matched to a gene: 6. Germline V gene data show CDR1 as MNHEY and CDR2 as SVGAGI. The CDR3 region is CASRPQGGSGNTIYF. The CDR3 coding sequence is TGTGCCAGCAGACCCCAGGGGGGGTCTGGAAACACCATATATTTT.

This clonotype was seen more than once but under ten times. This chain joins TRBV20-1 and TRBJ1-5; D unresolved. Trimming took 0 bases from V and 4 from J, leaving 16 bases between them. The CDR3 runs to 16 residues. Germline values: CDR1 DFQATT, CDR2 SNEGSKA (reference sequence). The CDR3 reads CSARDRLRGANQPQHF. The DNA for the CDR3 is TGCAGTGCTAGAGATCGATTACGTGGAGCAAATCAGCCCCAGCATTTT.

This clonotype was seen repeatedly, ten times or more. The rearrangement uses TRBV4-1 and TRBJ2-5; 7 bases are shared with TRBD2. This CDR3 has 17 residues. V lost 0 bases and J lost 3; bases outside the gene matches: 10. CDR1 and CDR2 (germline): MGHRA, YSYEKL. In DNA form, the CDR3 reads TGCGCCAGCAGCCAAGATTGGAGGCCGGGGAGGGAAGAGACCCAGTACTTC. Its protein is CASSQDWRPGREETQYF.

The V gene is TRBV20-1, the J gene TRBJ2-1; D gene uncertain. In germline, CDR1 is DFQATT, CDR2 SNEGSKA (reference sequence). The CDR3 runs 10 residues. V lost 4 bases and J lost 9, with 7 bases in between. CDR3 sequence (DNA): TGCAGTGCTATAGGGCCTGAGCAGTTCTTC. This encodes CSAIGPEQFF.

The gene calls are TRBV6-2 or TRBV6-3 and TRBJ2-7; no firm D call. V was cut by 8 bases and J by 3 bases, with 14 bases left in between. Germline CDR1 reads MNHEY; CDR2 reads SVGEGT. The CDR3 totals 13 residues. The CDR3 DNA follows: TGTGCCAGCGGGGATGGTAACCGCTACGAGCAGTACTTC. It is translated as CASGDGNRYEQYF.

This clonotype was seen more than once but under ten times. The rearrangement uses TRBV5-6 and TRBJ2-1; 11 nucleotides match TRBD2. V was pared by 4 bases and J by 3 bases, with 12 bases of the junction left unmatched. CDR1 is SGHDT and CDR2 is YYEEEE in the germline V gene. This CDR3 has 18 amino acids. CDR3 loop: CASSKFMTSGNHYNEQFF. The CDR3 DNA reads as TGTGCCAGCAGCAAATTCATGACTAGCGGGAACCACTACAATGAGCAGTTCTTC.

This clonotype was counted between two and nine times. DNA of the CDR3: TGTGCCAGCAGCTTATTGCGGGGCGAACAGTTCTTC. Encoded protein: CASSLLRGEQFF. The chain is built from TRBV7-2 and TRBJ2-1; D possibly corresponds to TRBD2 (6 bases). The CDR3 runs 12 residues. Germline loops: CDR1 SGHTA, CDR2 FQGNSA. The ends were cut back, 2 bases at V and 13 bases at J, with 12 bases in the middle.

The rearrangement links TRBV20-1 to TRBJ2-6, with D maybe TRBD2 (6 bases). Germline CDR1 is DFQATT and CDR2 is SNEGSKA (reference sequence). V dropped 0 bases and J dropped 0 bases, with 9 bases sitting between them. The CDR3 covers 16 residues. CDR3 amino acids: CSARDRRGSGANVLTF. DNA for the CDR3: TGCAGTGCTAGAGATCGGAGGGGCTCTGGGGCCAACGTCCTGACTTTC.

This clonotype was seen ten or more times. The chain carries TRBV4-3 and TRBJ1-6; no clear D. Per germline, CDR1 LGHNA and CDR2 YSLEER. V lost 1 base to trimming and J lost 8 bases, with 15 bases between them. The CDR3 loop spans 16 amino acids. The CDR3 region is CASSQGVPRADSPLHF. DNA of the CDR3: TGCGCCAGCAGCCAAGGGGTTCCTAGGGCGGATTCACCCCTCCACTTT.

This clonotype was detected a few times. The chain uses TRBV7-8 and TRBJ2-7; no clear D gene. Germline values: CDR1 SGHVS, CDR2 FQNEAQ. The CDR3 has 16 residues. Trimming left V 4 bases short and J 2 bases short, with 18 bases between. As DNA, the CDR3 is TGTGCCAGCAGCTCCGAGACGGCTAACGAGGCCTACGAGCAGTACTTC. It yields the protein CASSSETANEAYEQYF. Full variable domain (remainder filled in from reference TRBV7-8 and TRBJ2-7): GAGVSQSPRYKVAKRGQDVALRCDPISGHVSLFWYQQALGQGPEFLTYFQNEAQLDKSGLPSDRFFAERPEGSVSTLKIQRTQQEDSAVYLCASSSETANEAYEQYFGPGTRLTVT.

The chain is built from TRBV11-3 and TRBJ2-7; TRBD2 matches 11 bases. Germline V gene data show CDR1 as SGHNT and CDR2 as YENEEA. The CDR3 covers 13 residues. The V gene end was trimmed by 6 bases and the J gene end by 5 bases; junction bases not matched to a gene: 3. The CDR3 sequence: CASRPGLADEQYF. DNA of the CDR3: TGTGCCAGCAGACCGGGACTAGCGGACGAGCAGTACTTC.

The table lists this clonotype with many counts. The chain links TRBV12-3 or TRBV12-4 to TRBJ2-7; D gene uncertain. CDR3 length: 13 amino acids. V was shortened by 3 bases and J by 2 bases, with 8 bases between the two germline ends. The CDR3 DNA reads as TGTGCCAGCAGTTTCGGCGGACCCTACGAGCAGTACTTC. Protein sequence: CASSFGGPYEQYF.

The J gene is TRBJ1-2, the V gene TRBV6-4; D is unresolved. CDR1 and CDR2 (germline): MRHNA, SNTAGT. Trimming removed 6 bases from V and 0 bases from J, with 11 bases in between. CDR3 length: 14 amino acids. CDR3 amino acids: CASRPFRANYGYTF. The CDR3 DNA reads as TGTGCCAGCAGACCTTTTAGAGCTAACTATGGCTACACCTTC.

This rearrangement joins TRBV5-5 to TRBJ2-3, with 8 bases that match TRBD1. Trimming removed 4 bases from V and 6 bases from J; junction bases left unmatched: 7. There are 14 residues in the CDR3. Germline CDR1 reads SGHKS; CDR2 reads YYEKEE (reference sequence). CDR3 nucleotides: TGTGCCAGCAGCCTGACGGACAGGGTGGATACGCAGTATTTT. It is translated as CASSLTDRVDTQYF.

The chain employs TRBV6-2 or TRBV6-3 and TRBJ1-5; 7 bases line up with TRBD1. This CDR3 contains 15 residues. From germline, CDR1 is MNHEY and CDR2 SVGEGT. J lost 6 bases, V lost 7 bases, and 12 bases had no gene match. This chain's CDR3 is CASNNRGRGGQPQHF. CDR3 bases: TGTGCCAGCAATAACAGGGGCCGGGGGGGTCAGCCCCAGCATTTT.

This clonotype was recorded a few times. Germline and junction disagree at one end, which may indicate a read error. Written as DNA, the CDR3 is TGTGCCAGCAGGTTAACCGGGGGGCTGTTTTTT. Protein sequence: CASRLTGGLFF. The chain links TRBV7-2 to TRBJ2-2; perhaps TRBD2 as D (6 bases). The length of the CDR3 is 11 residues. The germline V gene encodes CDR1 SGHTA and CDR2 FQGNSA.